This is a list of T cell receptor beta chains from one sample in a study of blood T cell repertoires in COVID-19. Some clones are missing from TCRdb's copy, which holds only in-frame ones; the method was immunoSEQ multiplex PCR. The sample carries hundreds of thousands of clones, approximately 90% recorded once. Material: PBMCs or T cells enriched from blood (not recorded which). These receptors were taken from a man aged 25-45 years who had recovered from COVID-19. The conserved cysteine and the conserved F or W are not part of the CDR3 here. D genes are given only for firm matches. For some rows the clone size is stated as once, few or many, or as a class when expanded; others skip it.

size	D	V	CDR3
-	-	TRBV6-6	ASNWLENTEAF
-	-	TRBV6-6	ASSQQTYEQY
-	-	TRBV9	ASSVDRDENDEQY
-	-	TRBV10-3	AISDPPYVDTQY
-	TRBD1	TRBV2	ASTQRRDSQETQY
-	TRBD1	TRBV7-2	ASSLSGTDSGNTIY
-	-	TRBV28	ASSLSGDNEKLF
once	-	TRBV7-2	ASSRQGRNDEQY
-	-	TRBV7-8	ASSRPAGELF
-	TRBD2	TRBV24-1	ATSAPFPSGREGTDTQY
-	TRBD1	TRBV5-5	ASSGQGFVDEQY
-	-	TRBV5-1	ASRQVPNTEAF
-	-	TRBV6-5	ASSYSSVSGNTIY
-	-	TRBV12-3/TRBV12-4	ASRGGAQKLF
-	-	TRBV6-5	ASSKQALTYEQY
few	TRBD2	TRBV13	ASSSKSGRSSYEQY
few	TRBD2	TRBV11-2	ASSPRIAGVGGELF
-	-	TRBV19	ASSIDSKSYNEQF
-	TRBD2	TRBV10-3	AMSAGPSGSYEQY